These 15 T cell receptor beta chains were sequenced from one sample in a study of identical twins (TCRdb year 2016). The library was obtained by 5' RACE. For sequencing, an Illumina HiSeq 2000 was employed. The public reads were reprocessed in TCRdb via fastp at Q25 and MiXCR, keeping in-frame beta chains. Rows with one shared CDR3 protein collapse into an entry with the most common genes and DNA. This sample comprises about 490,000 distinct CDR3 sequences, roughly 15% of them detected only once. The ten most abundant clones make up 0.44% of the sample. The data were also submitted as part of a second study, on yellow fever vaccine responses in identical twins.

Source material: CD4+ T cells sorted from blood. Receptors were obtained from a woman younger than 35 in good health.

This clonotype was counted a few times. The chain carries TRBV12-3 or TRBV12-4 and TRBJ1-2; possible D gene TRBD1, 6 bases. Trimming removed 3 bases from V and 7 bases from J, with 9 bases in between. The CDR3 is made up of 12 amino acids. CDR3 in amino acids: CASSFGQFGYTF. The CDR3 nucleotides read TGTGCCAGCAGTTTCGGACAGTTTGGCTACACCTTC.

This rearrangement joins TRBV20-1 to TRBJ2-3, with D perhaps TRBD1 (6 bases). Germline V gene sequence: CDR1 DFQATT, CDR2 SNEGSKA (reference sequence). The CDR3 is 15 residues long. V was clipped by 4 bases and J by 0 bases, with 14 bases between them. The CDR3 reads CSATNRVPSTDTQYF. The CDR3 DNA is TGCAGTGCTACCAACAGGGTTCCAAGCACAGATACGCAGTATTTT.

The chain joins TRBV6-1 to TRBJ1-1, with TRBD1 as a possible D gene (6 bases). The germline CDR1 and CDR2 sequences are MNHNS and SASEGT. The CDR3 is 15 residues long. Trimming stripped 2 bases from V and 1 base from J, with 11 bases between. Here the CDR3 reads CASSEWGQRNTEAFF. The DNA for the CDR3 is TGTGCCAGCAGTGAATGGGGACAAAGGAACACTGAAGCTTTCTTT.

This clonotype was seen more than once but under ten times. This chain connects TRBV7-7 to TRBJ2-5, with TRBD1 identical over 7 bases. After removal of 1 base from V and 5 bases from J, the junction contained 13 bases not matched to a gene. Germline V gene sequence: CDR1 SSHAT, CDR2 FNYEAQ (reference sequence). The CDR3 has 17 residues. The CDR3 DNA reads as TGTGCCAGCAGCTTAGGGGGAGACAGGGTTGGGCTCGAGACCCAGTACTTC. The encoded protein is CASSLGGDRVGLETQYF.

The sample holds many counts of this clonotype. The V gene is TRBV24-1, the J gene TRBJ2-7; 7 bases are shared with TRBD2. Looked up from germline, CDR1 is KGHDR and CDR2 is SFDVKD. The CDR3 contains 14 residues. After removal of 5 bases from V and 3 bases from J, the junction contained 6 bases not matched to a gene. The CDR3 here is CATSAAGAGYEQYF. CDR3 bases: TGTGCCACCAGTGCGGCGGGAGCGGGCTACGAGCAGTACTTC.

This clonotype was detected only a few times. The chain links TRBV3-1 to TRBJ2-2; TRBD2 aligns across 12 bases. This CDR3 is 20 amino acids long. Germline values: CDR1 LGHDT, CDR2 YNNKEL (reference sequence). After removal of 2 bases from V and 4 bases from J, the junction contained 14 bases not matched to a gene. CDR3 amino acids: CASSQFTSGRPRSSTGELFF. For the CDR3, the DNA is TGTGCCAGCAGCCAATTTACTAGCGGGAGGCCCCGGTCGAGCACCGGGGAGCTGTTTTTT.

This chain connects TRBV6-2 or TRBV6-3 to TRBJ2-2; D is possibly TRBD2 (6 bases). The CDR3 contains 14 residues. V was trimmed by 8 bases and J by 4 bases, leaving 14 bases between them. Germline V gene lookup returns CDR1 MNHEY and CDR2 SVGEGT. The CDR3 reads CASDLTRTTGELFF. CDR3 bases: TGTGCCAGCGATTTGACTAGGACCACCGGGGAGCTGTTTTTT.

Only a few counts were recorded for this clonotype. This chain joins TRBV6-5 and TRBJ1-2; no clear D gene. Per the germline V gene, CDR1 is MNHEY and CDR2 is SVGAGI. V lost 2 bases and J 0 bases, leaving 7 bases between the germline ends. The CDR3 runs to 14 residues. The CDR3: CASSYREANYGYTF. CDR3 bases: TGTGCCAGCAGTTACCGAGAGGCTAACTATGGCTACACCTTC.

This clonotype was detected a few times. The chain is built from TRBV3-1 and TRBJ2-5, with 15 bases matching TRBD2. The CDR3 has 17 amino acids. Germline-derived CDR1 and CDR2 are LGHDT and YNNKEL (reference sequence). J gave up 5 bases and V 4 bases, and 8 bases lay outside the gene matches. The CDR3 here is CASSPTGLAGGGETQYF. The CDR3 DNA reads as TGTGCCAGCAGCCCGACGGGACTAGCGGGGGGTGGTGAGACCCAGTACTTC.

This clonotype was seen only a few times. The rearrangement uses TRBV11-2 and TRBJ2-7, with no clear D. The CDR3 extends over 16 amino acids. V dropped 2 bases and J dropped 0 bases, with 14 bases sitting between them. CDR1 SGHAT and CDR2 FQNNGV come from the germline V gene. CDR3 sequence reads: CASSLWGQSFSYEQYF. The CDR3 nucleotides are TGTGCCAGCAGCTTATGGGGTCAGAGTTTCTCCTACGAGCAGTACTTC.

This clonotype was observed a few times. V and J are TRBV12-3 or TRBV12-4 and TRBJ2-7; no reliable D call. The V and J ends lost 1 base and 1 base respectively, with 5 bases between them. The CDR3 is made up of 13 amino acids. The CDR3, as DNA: TGTGCCAGCAGTTTAGTAGCATCCTACGAGCAGTACTTC. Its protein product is CASSLVASYEQYF.

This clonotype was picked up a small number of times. The CDR3 loop reads CASGPGTVSYNEQFF. CDR3 DNA: TGTGCTAGTGGTCCCGGGACAGTCAGCTACAATGAGCAGTTCTTC. The V call is TRBV12-5, the J call TRBJ2-1; 7 nucleotides align to TRBD1. CDR1 and CDR2 (germline): LGHNT, FRNRAP. The CDR3 is 15 amino acids. Trimming took 5 bases from V and 3 from J; bases not matched to a gene: 7.

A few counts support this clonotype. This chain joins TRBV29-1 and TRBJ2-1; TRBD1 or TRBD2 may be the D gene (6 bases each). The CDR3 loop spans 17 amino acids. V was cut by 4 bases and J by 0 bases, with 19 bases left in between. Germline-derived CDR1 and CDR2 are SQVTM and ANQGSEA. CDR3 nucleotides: TGCAGCGTTGTGGGGGGCAGGGGATGGAGCTCCTACAATGAGCAGTTCTTC. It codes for CSVVGGRGWSSYNEQFF.

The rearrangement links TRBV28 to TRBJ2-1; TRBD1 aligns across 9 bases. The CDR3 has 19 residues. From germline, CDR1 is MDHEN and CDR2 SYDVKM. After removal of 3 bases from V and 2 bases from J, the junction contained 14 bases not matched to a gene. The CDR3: CASSLPGQGDQPPYNEQFF. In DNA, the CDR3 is TGTGCCAGCAGTTTGCCGGGACAGGGAGATCAGCCCCCCTACAATGAGCAGTTCTTC.

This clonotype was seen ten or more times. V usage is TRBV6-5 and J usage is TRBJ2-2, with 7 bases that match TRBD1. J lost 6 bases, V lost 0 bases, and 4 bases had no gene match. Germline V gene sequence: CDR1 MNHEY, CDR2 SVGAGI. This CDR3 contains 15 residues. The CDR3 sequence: CASSYSPGGAGELFF. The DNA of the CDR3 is TGTGCCAGCAGTTACTCTCCAGGGGGTGCCGGGGAGCTGTTTTTT.